These 4 T cell receptor beta chains were all obtained from the same sample, sequenced in a study of PD-1 blockade in classical Hodgkin lymphoma. Noted time point: cycle 4 day 1 (C4D1), after five to seven weeks of nivolumab. Each and every patient relapsed after autologous stem cell transplantation, and patients got differing brentuximab vedotin exposure. Using magnetic negative selection, the CD4+ T cells were separated out of thawed PBMCs. The protocol was immunoSEQ multiplex PCR, while the TCRdb copy is restricted to in-frame clones and leaves out a portion. The profile covers around 31,000 clones, with about 88% appearing a single time and under 1% taken by the ten largest. The sample here was CD4+ T cells from blood, taken before the fourth cycle of nivolumab. Receptors originate from a human donor with classical Hodgkin lymphoma.

The V and J genes are TRBV25-1 and TRBJ1-1, with 10 positions matching TRBD1. The CDR3 covers 13 residues. Germline values: CDR1 MGHDK, CDR2 SYGVNS. Trimming removed 4 bases from V and 7 bases from J; junction bases left unmatched: 3. CDR3 bases: TGTGCCAGCAGTGGGACAGGGGGAGGTGAAGCTTTCTTT. Translation gives CASSGTGGGEAFF.

This sequence joins TRBV29-1 and TRBJ2-1; 8 nucleotides line up with TRBD2. Germline V CDR1 and CDR2: SQVTM, ANQGSEA. The length of the CDR3 is 13 residues. The V and J ends lost 7 bases and 4 bases, in that order; junction bases with no gene match: 6. CDR3 bases: TGCAGCGAGCGGGAGTACACTTACAATGAGCAGTTCTTC. Protein sequence: CSEREYTYNEQFF.

The chain has TRBV5-4 and TRBJ2-7; D assignment may be TRBD1 or TRBD2 (6 bases each). The CDR3 runs to 16 residues. Trimming shortened V by 0 bases and J by 3 bases, and 16 bases separated the two germline ends. Germline assignment: CDR1 SGHNT and CDR2 YYREEE (reference sequence). CDR3 DNA sequence: TGTGCCAGCAGCTTGGGGCGGACAGCGGGCGTCTACGAGCAGTACTTC. It is translated as CASSLGRTAGVYEQYF.

The chain has TRBV5-1 and TRBJ1-3; D unclear. Trimming left V 4 bases short and J 4 bases short, with 9 bases between. The V gene's germline CDR1 is SGHRS and CDR2 YFSETQ. This CDR3 has 13 residues. The CDR3 loop reads CASSSGPGNTIYF. Here the CDR3 DNA reads TGCGCCAGCAGCAGTGGACCCGGAAACACCATATATTTT.